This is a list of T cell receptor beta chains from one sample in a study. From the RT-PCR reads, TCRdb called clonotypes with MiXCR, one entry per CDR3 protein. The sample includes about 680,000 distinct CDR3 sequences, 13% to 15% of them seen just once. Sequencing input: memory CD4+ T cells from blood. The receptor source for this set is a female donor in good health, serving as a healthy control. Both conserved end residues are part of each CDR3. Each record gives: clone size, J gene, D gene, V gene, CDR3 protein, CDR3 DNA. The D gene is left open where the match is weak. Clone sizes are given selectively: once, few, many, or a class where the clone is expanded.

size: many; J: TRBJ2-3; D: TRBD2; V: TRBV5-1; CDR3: CASSLSGSGDTQYF; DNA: TGCGCCAGCAGCCTGAGCGGGAGTGGAGATACGCAGTATTTT
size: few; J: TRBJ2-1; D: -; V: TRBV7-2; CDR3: CASRPGVSYNEQFF; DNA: TGTGCCAGCAGGCCCGGCGTATCCTACAATGAGCAGTTCTTC
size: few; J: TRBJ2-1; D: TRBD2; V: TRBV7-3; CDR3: CASRAPSGGVNEQFF; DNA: TGTGCCAGCAGGGCCCCTAGCGGCGGCGTCAATGAGCAGTTCTTC
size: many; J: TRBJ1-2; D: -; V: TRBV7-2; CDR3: CAGRDPGGDYGYTF; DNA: TGTGCCGGGAGAGACCCGGGGGGCGACTATGGCTACACCTTC
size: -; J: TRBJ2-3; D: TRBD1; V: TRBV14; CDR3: CASSQALTGSDTQYF; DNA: TGTGCCAGCAGCCAAGCCCTGACAGGGTCAGATACGCAGTATTTT
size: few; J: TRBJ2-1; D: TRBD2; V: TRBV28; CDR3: CASSNLASGRWNEQFF; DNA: TGTGCCAGCAGTAACCTTGCTAGCGGGAGGTGGAATGAGCAGTTCTTC
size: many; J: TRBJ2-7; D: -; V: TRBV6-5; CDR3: CASSYVPDGTYEQYF; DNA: TGTGCCAGCAGTTACGTTCCAGACGGGACCTACGAGCAGTACTTC
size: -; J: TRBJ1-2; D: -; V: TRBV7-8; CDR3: CASSFGQLSGGYTF; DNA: TGTGCCAGCAGCTTTGGACAGCTATCCGGTGGCTACACCTTC
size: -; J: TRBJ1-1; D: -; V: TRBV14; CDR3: CASSQVIKATEAFF; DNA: TGTGCCAGCAGCCAAGTGATTAAGGCCACTGAAGCTTTCTTT
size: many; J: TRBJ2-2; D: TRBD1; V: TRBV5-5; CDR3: CASSGTGERGGELFF; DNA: TGTGCCAGCAGCGGTACAGGGGAGAGGGGCGGGGAGCTGTTTTTT
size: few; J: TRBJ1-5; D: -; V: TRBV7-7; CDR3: CASSRGYNQPQHF; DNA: TGTGCCAGTTCCCGGGGGTATAATCAGCCCCAGCATTTT
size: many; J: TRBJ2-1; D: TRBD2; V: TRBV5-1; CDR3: CASSSGQREVAEQFF; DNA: TGCGCCAGCAGCTCGGGGCAGCGGGAGGTCGCTGAGCAGTTCTTC
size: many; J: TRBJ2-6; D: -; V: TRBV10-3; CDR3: CAIRDGANVLTF; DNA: TGTGCCATCCGTGATGGGGCCAACGTCCTGACTTTC
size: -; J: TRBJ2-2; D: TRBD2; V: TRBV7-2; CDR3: CASSPKRLAGSTGELFF; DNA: TGTGCCAGCAGCCCGAAGAGACTAGCGGGATCCACCGGGGAGCTGTTTTTT
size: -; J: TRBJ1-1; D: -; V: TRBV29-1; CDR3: CSVKDTLNTEAFF; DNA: TGCAGCGTTAAAGACACCTTGAACACTGAAGCTTTCTTT
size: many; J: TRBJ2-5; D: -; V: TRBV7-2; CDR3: CASSFAGAQETQYF; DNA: TGTGCCAGCAGCTTCGCAGGGGCCCAAGAGACCCAGTACTTC
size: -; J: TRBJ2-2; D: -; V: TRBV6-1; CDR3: CASSERETMRTGELFF; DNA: TGTGCCAGCAGTGAACGCGAGACAATGAGAACCGGGGAGCTGTTTTTT
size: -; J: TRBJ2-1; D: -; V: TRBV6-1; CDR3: CARSVAGDGVNEQFF; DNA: TGTGCCAGAAGTGTGGCAGGGGACGGGGTCAATGAGCAGTTCTTC
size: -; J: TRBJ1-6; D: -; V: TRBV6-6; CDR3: CASSTLGWGGGYSPLHF; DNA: TGTGCCAGCAGTACACTAGGGTGGGGGGGCGGATATTCACCCCTCCACTTT
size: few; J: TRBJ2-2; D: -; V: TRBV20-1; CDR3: CSARGDSSTGELFF; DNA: TGCAGTGCTAGGGGGGACTCCTCGACCGGGGAGCTGTTTTTT
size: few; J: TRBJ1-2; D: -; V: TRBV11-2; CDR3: CASSLERGSYGYTF; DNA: TGTGCCAGCAGCTTAGAAAGGGGCTCCTATGGCTACACCTTC
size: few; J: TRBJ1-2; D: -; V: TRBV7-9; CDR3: CASSRDTVYGYTF; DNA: TGTGCCAGCAGCCGGGACACGGTCTATGGCTACACCTTC
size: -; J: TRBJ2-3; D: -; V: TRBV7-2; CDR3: CASSLRQGGADTQYF; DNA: TGTGCCAGCAGCTTACGGCAGGGTGGCGCAGATACGCAGTATTTT
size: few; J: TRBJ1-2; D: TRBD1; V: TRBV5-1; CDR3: CASSLRQTGEGKGYTF; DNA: TGCGCCAGCAGCTTACGCCAGACAGGGGAGGGGAAAGGCTACACCTTC
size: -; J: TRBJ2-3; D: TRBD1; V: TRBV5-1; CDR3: CASSEGTVFSTDTQYF; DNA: TGCGCCAGCAGCGAAGGGACAGTATTTAGCACAGATACGCAGTATTTT
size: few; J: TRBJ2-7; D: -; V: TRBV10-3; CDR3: CAIEGSSYEQYF; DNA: TGTGCCATCGAGGGCAGTTCCTACGAGCAGTACTTC
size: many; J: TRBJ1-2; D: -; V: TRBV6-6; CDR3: CASSYLTTVYGYTF; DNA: TGTGCCAGCAGTTACCTAACAACAGTCTATGGCTACACCTTC
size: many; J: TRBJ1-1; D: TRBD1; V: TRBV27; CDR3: CASSRNTGGTEAFF; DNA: TGTGCCAGCAGTCGGAATACAGGGGGCACTGAAGCTTTCTTT
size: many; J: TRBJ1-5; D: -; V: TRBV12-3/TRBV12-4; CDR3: CASTLWNQPQHF; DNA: TGTGCCAGCACCCTCTGGAATCAGCCCCAGCATTTT
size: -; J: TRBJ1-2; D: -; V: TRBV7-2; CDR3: CASSSQQTGYTF; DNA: TGTGCCAGCAGCTCGCAGCAGACCGGCTACACCTTC
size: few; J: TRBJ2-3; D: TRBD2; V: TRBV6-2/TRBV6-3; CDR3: CASNGGYTDTQYF; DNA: TGTGCCAGCAACGGGGGGTACACAGATACGCAGTATTTT
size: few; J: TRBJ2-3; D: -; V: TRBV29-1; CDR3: CSVDREGDSSRRTQYF; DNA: TGCAGCGTTGATCGGGAAGGGGACTCCTCCCGACGAACGCAGTATTTT
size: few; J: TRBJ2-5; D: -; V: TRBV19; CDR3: CASSIGDWQETQYF; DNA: TGTGCCAGTAGTATAGGGGACTGGCAAGAGACCCAGTACTTC
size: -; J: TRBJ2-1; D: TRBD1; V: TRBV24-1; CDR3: CATSDLDRGGEDEQFF; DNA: TGTGCCACCAGTGACCTGGACAGGGGGGGGGAAGATGAGCAGTTCTTC
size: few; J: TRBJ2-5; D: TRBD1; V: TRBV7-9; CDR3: CASSLAQGTGFQETQYF; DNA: TGTGCCAGCAGCTTAGCTCAGGGGACAGGGTTCCAAGAGACCCAGTACTTC
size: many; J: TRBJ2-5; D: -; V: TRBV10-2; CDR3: CARSRGYQETQYF; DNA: TGCGCCAGAAGCCGGGGGTACCAAGAGACCCAGTACTTC
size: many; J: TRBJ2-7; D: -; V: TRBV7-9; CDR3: CASSLADEQYF; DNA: TGTGCCAGCAGCTTGGCGGACGAGCAGTACTTC
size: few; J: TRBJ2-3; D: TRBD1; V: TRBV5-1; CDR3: CASSGDSGITQYF; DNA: TGCGCCAGCAGTGGGGACAGCGGTATTACGCAGTATTTT
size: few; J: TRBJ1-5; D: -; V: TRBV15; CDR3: CATSRDGGRPQHF; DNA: TGTGCCACCAGCAGAGATGGGGGACGCCCCCAGCATTTT
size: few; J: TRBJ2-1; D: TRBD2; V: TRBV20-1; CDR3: CSARDPAGGLSEQFF; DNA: TGCAGTGCTAGAGATCCAGCGGGAGGTTTGAGTGAGCAGTTCTTC
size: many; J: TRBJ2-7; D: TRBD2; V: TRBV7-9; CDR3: CASTQAGAYGEQYF; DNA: TGTGCCAGCACCCAAGCGGGAGCATATGGGGAGCAGTACTTC
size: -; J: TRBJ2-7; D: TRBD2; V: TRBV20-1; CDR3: CSAHGRPRDLRYEQYF; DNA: TGCAGTGCCCACGGGAGGCCCAGGGATCTTCGCTACGAGCAGTACTTC
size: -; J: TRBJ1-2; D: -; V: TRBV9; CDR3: CASSTTGGQFGLNYGYTF; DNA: TGTGCCAGCAGCACGACCGGAGGACAGTTTGGGCTTAACTATGGCTACACCTTC
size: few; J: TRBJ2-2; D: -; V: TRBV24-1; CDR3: CATGGGTGTANTGELFF; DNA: TGTGCCACCGGAGGGGGAACCGGGACAGCAAACACCGGGGAGCTGTTTTTT
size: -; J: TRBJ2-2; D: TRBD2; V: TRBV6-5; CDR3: CASSYQGLAGNTGELFF; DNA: TGTGCCAGCAGTTACCAGGGACTAGCGGGAAACACCGGGGAGCTGTTTTTT
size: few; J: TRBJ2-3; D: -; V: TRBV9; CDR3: CASSVYGLPTDTQYF; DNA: TGTGCCAGCAGCGTATATGGGCTCCCCACAGATACGCAGTATTTT
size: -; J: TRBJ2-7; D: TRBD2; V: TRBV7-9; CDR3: CASSLTGGRETDEQYF; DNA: TGTGCCAGCAGCTTAACAGGTGGGCGGGAGACGGACGAGCAGTACTTC
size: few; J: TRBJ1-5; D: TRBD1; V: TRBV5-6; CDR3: CASSLRTGGEQPQHF; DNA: TGTGCCAGCAGCTTACGGACAGGGGGGGAGCAGCCCCAGCATTTT
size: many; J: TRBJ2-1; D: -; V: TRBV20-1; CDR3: CSASVPNEQFF; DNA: TGCAGTGCTTCCGTTCCCAATGAGCAGTTCTTC
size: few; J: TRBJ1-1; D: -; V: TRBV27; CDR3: CASSPRQDGTSEAFF; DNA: TGTGCCAGCAGTCCAAGACAGGATGGGACATCTGAAGCTTTCTTT
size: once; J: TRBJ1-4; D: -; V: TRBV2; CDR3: CAAKRLETNEKLFF; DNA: TGTGCCGCTAAAAGACTCGAGACAAATGAAAAACTGTTTTTT
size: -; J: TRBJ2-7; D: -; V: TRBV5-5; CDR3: CASSLGTALGEQYF; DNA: TGTGCCAGCAGCTTGGGGACGGCACTCGGTGAGCAGTACTTC
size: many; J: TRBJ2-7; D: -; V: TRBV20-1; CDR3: CSASSVGRGNYEQYF; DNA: TGCAGTGCTAGTTCCGTTGGCAGGGGAAACTACGAGCAGTACTTC
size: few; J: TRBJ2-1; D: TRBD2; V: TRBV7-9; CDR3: CASIGAGGTFSYYNEQFF; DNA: TGTGCCAGCATCGGAGCGGGAGGGACCTTTAGCTACTACAATGAGCAGTTCTTC
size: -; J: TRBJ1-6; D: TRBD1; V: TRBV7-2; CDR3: CASSLTGTGSNSPLHF; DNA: TGTGCCAGCAGCCTAACCGGGACAGGGAGTAATTCACCCCTCCACTTT
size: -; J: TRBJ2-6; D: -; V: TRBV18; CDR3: CASSLDRLLVSGANVLTF; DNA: TGTGCCAGCTCACTAGACAGGTTACTTGTCTCTGGGGCCAACGTCCTGACTTTC
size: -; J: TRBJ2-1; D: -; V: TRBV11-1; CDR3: CASSLAGSFGNEQFF; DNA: TGTGCCAGCAGCTTAGCTGGGAGTTTCGGCAATGAGCAGTTCTTC
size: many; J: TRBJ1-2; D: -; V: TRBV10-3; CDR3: CAISGNRDGAYGYTF; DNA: TGTGCCATCAGTGGGAACCGGGACGGAGCGTATGGCTACACCTTC
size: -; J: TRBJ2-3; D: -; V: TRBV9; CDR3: CASSVVPSVGPADTQYF; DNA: TGTGCCAGCAGCGTAGTCCCGTCGGTGGGCCCCGCAGATACGCAGTATTTT
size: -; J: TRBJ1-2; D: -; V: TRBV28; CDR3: CASSSQGRRGYTF; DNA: TGTGCCAGCAGTTCACAGGGAAGAAGGGGCTACACCTTC